Presented here are 7 T cell receptor beta chains from one specimen sequenced in a study of tumor and adjacent non-tumor tissue in lung cancer. A modified ARM-PCR protocol with three rounds of nested PCR amplified TCRbeta. TCRdb processed the multiplex PCR reads anew with MiXCR; each CDR3 protein has one entry. In the table there are 65,000 to 95,000 distinct CDR3 sequences, around 70% of which are singletons. This sample's RNA came from whole unsorted tissue. The specimen sequenced was lung tumor tissue. The receptors here all came from a woman in her 70s with non-small cell lung cancer.

Notes on this clonotype: One end of the junction does not line up with germline, which may come from a read error. The J gene is TRBJ1-5, the V gene TRBV6-5; maybe TRBD1 (5 bases). Germline V gene data show CDR1 as MNHEY and CDR2 as SVGAGI. This CDR3 is built from 14 residues. The CDR3 here is CATSAGFDNQHQHF. The CDR3 nucleotides are TGCGCCACCAGTGCAGGGTTTGACAATCAGCACCAGCATTTT.

In the case of this clonotype: Without the conserved terminal phenylalanine or tryptophan, this CDR3 likely stems from a read error. No DNA is shown, since the ends of the CDR3 on it are uncertain; the CDR3 is the one TCRdb lists. This sequence joins TRBV5-5 and TRBJ2-7; no DNA check was done on the table's D call, TRBD1. The germline V gene encodes CDR1 SGHKS and CDR2 YYEKEE (reference sequence). Counting both end residues, the CDR3 totals 14 amino acids. The CDR3 loop is CASSLRTGSYEQYC.

The chain recombines TRBV7-3 with TRBJ1-1; 8 bases agree with TRBD1. The CDR3 has 13 amino acids. V shed 5 bases, J shed 4 bases, and the junction held 3 bases outside the gene matches. Germline V lookup: CDR1 SGHTA, CDR2 FQGTGA. DNA of the CDR3: TGTGCCAGCAGCCTCACAGGGGGCACTGAAGCTTTCTTT. It encodes CASSLTGGTEAFF.

As regards this clonotype: The junction and the germline gene differ at one end; a read error may be behind it. This chain's CDR3 is CASSHEARDYDYTF. As DNA, the CDR3 is TGCGCCAGCAGCCATGAGGCCCGAGACTATGACTACACCTTT. This rearrangement joins TRBV4-1 to TRBJ1-2, with unresolved D. Germline loops: CDR1 MGHRA, CDR2 YSYEKL. CDR3 length: 14 amino acids.

With respect to this clonotype: A single base separates this from a much larger clone, so it may be a read error. The chain joins TRBV10-3 to TRBJ2-1; no clear D. CDR1 ENHRY and CDR2 SYGVKD come from the germline V gene. V gave up 9 bases and J gave up 5 bases, with 17 bases separating them. The length of the CDR3 is 14 residues. This CDR3 reads CAMNPEGNHNEQFF. For the CDR3, the DNA is TGTGCCATGAATCCTGAAGGAAACCACAATGAGCAGTTCTTC.

The CDR3 spells CASSDGHCGKYF. In DNA, the CDR3 is TGTGCCAGCAGTGATGGACACTGTGGGAAGTATTTT. The rearrangement uses TRBV6-6 and TRBJ2-3; the D gene is possibly TRBD1 (5 bases). The CDR3 sequence is 12 residues long. Germline V gives CDR1 MNHNY, CDR2 SVGAGI (reference sequence). Trimming removed 5 bases from V and 13 bases from J, with 16 bases in between.

This clonotype was observed a handful of times. V usage is TRBV9 and J usage is TRBJ2-3; D is perhaps TRBD2 (6 bases). The V end lost 3 bases, the J end lost 4 bases, and 15 bases lay between the germline ends. Germline CDR1 is SGDLS and CDR2 is YYNGEE. This CDR3 contains 15 residues. The CDR3 reads CASSAETGVADTQYF. In DNA, the CDR3 is TGTGCCAGCAGCGCCGAAACGGGAGTGGCAGATACGCAGTATTTT.